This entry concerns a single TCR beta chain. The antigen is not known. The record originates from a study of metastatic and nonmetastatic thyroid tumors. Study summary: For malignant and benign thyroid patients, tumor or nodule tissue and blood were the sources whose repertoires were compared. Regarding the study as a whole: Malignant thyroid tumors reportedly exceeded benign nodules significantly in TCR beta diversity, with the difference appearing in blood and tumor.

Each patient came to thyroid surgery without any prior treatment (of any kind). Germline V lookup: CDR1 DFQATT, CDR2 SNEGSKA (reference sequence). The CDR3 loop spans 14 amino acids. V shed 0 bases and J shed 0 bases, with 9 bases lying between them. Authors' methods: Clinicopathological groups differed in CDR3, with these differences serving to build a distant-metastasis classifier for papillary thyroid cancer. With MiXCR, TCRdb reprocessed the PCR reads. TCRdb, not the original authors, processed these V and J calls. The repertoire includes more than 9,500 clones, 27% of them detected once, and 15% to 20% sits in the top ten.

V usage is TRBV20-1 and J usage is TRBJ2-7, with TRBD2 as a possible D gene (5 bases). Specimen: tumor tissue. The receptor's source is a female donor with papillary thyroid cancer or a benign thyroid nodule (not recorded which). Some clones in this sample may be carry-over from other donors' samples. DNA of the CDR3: TGCAGTGCTAGAGATAGGCGGGCCTCCTACGAGCAGTACTTC. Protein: CSARDRRASYEQYF.